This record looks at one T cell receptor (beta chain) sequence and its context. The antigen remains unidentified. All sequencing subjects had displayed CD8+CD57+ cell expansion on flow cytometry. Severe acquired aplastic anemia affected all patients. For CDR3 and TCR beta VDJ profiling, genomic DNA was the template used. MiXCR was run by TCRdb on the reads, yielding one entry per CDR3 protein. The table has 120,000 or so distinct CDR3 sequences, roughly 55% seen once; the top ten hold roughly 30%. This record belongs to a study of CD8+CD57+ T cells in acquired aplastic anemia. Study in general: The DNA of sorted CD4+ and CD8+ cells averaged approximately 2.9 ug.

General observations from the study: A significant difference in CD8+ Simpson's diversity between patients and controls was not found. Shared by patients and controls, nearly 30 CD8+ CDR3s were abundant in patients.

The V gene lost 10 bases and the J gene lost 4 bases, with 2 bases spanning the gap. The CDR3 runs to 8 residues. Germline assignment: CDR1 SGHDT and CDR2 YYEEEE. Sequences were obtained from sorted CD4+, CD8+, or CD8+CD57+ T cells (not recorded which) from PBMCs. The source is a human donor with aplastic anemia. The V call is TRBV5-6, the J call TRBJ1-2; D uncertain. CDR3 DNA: TGTGCCTCCTATGGCTACACCTTC. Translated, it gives CASYGYTF.